This T cell receptor beta chain was captured in a study of cytomegalovirus exposure and HLA in healthy donors. About the study: The 110 million or so unique TCR beta sequences, from about 170 million T cells, were found by an earlier analysis.

As to this clone: Its target is unknown.

This PCR relied on a set of 60 Vbeta primers and 13 Jbeta primers. TCRdb's table, derived via immunoSEQ multiplex PCR, lists solely in-frame clones and lacks some. The sample holds about 78,000 clones; 72% are singletons and the top ten take more than 9.5%. Donors were ostensibly healthy at sampling, although undocumented immune exposures were probable. General study results and limits: A prior analysis recorded that most TCR beta V segments were productive about 90% or about 30% of the time.

The material sequenced was PBMCs. This receptor was taken from a woman in her 40s in good health and CMV-seropositive.

The CDR3 region is CAWSSGVGGAFF. CDR3 nucleotide sequence: TGTGCCTGGAGTAGCGGGGTTGGGGGGGCTTTCTTT. The chain carries TRBV30 and TRBJ1-1; tentatively, D is TRBD1 (5 bases). Germline V CDR1 and CDR2: GTSNPN, SVGIG (reference sequence). Trimming cost V 2 bases and J 11 bases, with 15 bases left between them. The CDR3 loop spans 12 amino acids.